This T cell receptor beta chain was sequenced in a study of T cells in Graves' hyperthyroidism and ophthalmopathy (dated by TCRdb to between 2018 and 2020). Broadly, across the study: Peripheral blood was collected at initial diagnosis, before any treatment. The paper reports TCR Vbeta CDR3 sequencing of over 120 peripheral blood samples: around 45 ophthalmopathy, fewer than 80 hyperthyroidism and 17 progressor patients. TCR V-J signatures able to tell the groups apart were searched for in a discovery cohort of 90 to 100 patients, of whom over 40 had Graves' ophthalmopathy and about 60 had stable Graves' hyperthyroidism. Prospective prediction of ophthalmopathy was tested in an independent validation cohort consisting of roughly 19 hyperthyroidism patients and approximately 16 patients who later progressed to ophthalmopathy. Thyroid tissue and blood T-cell repertoires from several Graves' hyperthyroidism patients were also compared in the study. After sampling, hyperthyroidism patients received methimazole starting at 30 mg daily, and ophthalmopathy patients received high-dose intravenous methylprednisolone. The roughly 90 discovery patients were divided at random into training and test sets in a 7:3 ratio.

Hyperthyroidism patients were newly diagnosed, with disease duration under 2 months, and aged 18 to 65 years. Exclusion was applied to patients with uncontrolled infections, other autoimmune diseases, pregnancy or lactation. Diagnoses were based on clinical symptoms, serum thyroxine and TRAb, thyroid ultrasound and orbital computed tomography. Blood from progressor patients was collected at the time of first diagnosis with hyperthyroidism, before any ophthalmopathy symptoms had appeared. Ficoll-Paque density gradient centrifugation was used to isolate PBMCs from 9.5 to 10 ml of fresh peripheral blood. Progressor patients were first diagnosed with Graves' hyperthyroidism and then developed ophthalmopathy during follow-up. Trizol reagent was used to extract total RNA, and RNA quality was then checked on an Agilent 2100 Bioanalyzer. Summary of the overall study and its limitations: In validation, the model predicted progression to ophthalmopathy a median of about 5.9 months before onset, with about 70% sensitivity and about 72% specificity. Most expanded thyroid clonotypes (frequency above 0.001) were also detected in blood, suggesting blood repertoires may reflect thyroid immune responses. A 13 V-J signature model separated ophthalmopathy from stable hyperthyroidism, with approximately 87% sensitivity and 81.08% specificity in cross-validation and 80%/75% in testing. No statistical method was used to fix the sample size in advance, and group allocation was not hidden from the investigators.

This clonotype showed up many times. This clone's antigen is unknown. Base qualities are not at hand, and no much larger clone is one base apart. Trimming removed 7 bases from V and 4 bases from J, leaving 16 bases between the germline ends. Including cysteine and phenylalanine, the CDR3 has 14 amino acids. The DNA shown is the 42-base CDR3, in frame from base 1. CDR1 and CDR2, looked up from the germline V gene, are MNHEY and SVGEGT. The TCR beta CDR3 regions were amplified from RNA transcripts. For the first round of RT-PCR on the TCR CDR3, the HTBI primer set was used together with the Qiagen OneStep RT-PCR kit. A second multiplex PCR round built the libraries, followed by size selection and purification. Paired-end sequencing of the libraries was performed with 100 bp reads on an Illumina HiSeq2000. In the authors' own workflow: Raw data were processed with SOAPnuke, discarding reads with adapters, uncalled bases, mean Phred below 15, or no exact constant-primer or identifier match. High-quality paired reads were merged using COPE v1.2.5, and each unique nucleotide sequence was defined as a clonotype. Clonotypes were aligned to IMGT TRBV, TRBD and TRBJ reference segments using MiTCR v1.1. The analysis included only V-J combinations with a frequency above 0.0001, which together covered more than 99% of the repertoires. A TCS score was defined as the ratio of F50 (clonal expansion) to E x V (chaos), with BLOSUM62-based TCRdist applied between CDR3 peptides within each V-J. Welch's t-statistics and random forest reduced 500 to 650 V-J features to under 15, which were used in a naive Bayes classifier (R e1071). TCRdb cleaned the public reads at Q25 with fastp, built clones with MiXCR and kept in-frame beta chains. CDR3 protein duplicates are merged, each entry listing the most common genes and DNA. TCRdb's processing, not the authors', yielded these V and J calls. The sample yields some 600,000 distinct CDR3 sequences; about 15% were counted once. The ten largest clones represent 5.8% of the sample.

The TCR was taken from a woman in her 30s with Graves' hyperthyroidism that later progressed to Graves' ophthalmopathy. Sequencing used blood. This sequence uses TRBV6-2 or TRBV6-3 and TRBJ2-5; the best D guess is TRBD2, with 5 bases matching. CDR3 sequence: CASTQPGVRETQYF. The nucleotide sequence reads TGTGCCAGCACCCAGCCCGGGGTGAGAGAGACCCAGTACTTC.